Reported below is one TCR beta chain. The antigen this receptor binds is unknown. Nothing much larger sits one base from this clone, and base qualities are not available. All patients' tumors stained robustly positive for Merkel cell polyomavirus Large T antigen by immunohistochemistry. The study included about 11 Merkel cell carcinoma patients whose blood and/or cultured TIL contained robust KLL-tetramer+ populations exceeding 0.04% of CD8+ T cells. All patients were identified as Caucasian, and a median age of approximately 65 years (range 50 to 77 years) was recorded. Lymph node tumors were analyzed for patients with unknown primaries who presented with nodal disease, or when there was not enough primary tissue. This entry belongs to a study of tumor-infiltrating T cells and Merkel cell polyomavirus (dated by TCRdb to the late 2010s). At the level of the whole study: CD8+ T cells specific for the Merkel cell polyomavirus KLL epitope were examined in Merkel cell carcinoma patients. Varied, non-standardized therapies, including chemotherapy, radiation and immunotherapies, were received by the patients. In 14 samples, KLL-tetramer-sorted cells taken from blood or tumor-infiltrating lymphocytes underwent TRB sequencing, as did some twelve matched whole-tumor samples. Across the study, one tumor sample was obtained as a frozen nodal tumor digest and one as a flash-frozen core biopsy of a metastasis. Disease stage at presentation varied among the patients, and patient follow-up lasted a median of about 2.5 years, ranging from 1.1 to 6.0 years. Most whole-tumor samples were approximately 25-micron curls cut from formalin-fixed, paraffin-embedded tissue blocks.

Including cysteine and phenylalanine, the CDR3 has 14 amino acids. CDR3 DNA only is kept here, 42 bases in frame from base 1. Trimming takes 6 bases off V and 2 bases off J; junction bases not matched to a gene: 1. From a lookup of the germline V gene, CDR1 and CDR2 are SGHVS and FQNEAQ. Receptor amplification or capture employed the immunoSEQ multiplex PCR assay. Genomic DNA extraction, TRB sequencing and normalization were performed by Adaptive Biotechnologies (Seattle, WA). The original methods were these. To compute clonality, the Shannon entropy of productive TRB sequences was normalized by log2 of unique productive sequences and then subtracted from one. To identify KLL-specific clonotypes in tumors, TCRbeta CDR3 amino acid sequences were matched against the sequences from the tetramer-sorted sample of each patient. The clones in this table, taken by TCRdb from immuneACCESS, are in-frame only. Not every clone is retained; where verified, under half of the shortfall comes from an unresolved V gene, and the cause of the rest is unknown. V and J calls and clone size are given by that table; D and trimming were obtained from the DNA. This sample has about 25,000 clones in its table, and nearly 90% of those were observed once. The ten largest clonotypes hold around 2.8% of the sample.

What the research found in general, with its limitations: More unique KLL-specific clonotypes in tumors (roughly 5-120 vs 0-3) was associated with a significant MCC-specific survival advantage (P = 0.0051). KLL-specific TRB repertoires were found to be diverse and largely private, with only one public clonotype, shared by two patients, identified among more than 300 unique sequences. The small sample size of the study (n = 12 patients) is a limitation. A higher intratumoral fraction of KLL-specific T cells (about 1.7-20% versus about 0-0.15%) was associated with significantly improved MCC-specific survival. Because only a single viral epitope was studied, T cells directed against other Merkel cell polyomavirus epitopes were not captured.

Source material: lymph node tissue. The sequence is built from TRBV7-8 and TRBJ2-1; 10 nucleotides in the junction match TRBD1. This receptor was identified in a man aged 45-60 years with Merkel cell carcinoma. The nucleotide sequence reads TGTGCCAGCAGGGGGACAGGGGCCTACAATGAGCAGTTCTTC. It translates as CASRGTGAYNEQFF.